This T cell receptor beta chain was recorded in a study of cytomegalovirus exposure and HLA in healthy donors. General study results and limits: With later analysis, a missense DCLRE1C variant became linked to TCR beta V- and J-gene trimming. V segments that were indistinguishable, TRBV6-2 and TRBV6-3 among them, were omitted from analysis.

CDR3 size: 15 residues. J was trimmed by 2 bases and V by 3 bases; bases with no gene match: 6. Germline V CDR1 and CDR2: MNHNS, SASEGT. Researchers ran the PCR with 60 Vbeta and 13 Jbeta primers. Sequencing was performed with immunoSEQ multiplex PCR; in TCRdb, only in-frame clones are kept and a portion is missing. The repertoire holds 100,000 to 140,000 clones, with roughly 73% as singletons. Worth noting for this clone: Its matching antigen is unknown.

V gene TRBV6-1 combines with J gene TRBJ2-7, with TRBD1 identical over 8 bases. Material for sequencing was PBMCs. This TCR was recovered from a young man in good health and CMV-seronegative. The CDR3 region is CASSDPGGWTYEQYF. CDR3 bases: TGTGCCAGCAGTGACCCAGGGGGCTGGACCTACGAGCAGTACTTC.